This T cell receptor beta chain appears in the sequencing data of a study of a mutant IDH1 vaccine in newly diagnosed glioma (dated by TCRdb to 2020 to 2023). Regarding the complete study: Of the approximately 33 patients who were treated, about 62% were male and around 38% were female, and the mean age was around 41 years. Peripheral blood was collected at six visits: V03 (baseline), V05, V07, V10, V12 and V13. Before enrollment, patients had received standard therapy of radiotherapy alone, temozolomide alone, or radiochemotherapy with temozolomide; most received the combination. Longitudinal TCRB deep sequencing was done for some 25 treated patients, wherever samples were available for exploratory analyses.

CDR1 and CDR2, looked up from the germline V gene, are SGHRS and YFSETQ. The CDR3 covers 14 residues, taking in both the cysteine and the phenylalanine. The entry retains the CDR3 DNA only, 42 bases that are in frame from base 1. V and J are truncated by 2 bases and 2 bases respectively, leaving an intervening sequence of 9 bases. Library prep was done by the immunoSEQ multiplex PCR assay. Following the manufacturer's protocol, the hsTCRB Kit was used to amplify rearranged TCR beta chain sequences. Sequencing of TCRB libraries was carried out on an Illumina MiSeq. Regarding the original processing steps: Demultiplexing, trimming and gene mapping were performed with the kit vendor's proprietary platform. The source is immuneACCESS, and TCRdb retained only in-frame sequences with V and J called. Part of the clones is not carried over; for the studies checked, unresolved V genes explain less than half of this, and the remainder is unexplained. V, J and clone size reflect that table, while D and trimming were determined from the DNA. This sample is represented by 50,000 to 75,000 clones; about 91% of them were singletons. Over 2.5% of the sample rests with the top ten.

Results and caveats for the whole study, not just this receptor: Pseudoprogression appeared unrelated to alterations in the top peripheral T cell clonotypes detected by TCRB sequencing. PBMC samples for TCRB deep sequencing were selected based on availability. It was noted by the authors that analyses of patient blood samples could not be reproduced owing to sample limitations. Vaccine-induced immune responses across multiple MHC alleles were detected in approximately 93% of patients.

Concerning this clone: Its antigen specificity is not known. Base qualities are not recorded, but no much larger clone differs from it by a single base.

The intended sense of this specimen's time point label: baseline, week 1 (first vaccination visit). Interpreted using the paper, the treatment or condition label stands for: pre-vaccination baseline after standard-of-care therapy. All donors had newly diagnosed IDH1-mutant astrocytomas of WHO grade 3 or 4 that showed loss of nuclear ATRX. The samples were drawn from NOA16, a multicentre, single-arm, open-label phase I trial in Germany that tested a mutant IDH1 peptide vaccine in humans for the first time. Visit V03 blood draws served as the baseline sample for immunogenicity testing. The DNeasy Blood and Tissue Kit was used to extract genomic DNA from EDTA blood for TCRB sequencing.

This chain is built from TRBV5-1 and TRBJ2-3, and TRBD1 may be the D gene, going by 5 matching bases. Sequencing used PBMCs, obtained from a glioma patient treated with radiotherapy, temozolomide or both. This TCR was sampled from a man in his forties or fifties with glioma. The CDR3 protein sequence reads: CASSFFRATDTQYF. The DNA sequence follows: TGCGCCAGCAGCTTCTTCAGGGCCACAGATACGCAGTATTTT.